The clone carrying this T cell receptor beta chain showed up just a few times. The antigen remains undetermined. Sequenced material consisted of expressed TCRB transcripts (all of the isolated RNA was reverse transcribed). The method was immunoSEQ multiplex PCR; TCRdb's version includes in-frame clones alone and lacks a portion of them. The sample consists of approximately 140,000 clones, roughly 48% of them appearing once. This sample stems from a study of beta chain features in type 1 diabetes. Study outcomes and limitations: Type 1 diabetes patients had moderately but significantly shorter TCRB CDR3s in all four CD4+ subsets. PCR might favor shorter templates, equally in patients and controls.

Germline lookup yields CDR1 LNHNV and CDR2 YYDKDF (reference sequence). Trimming removed 3 bases at V and 4 bases at J, with 9 bases between. The length of the CDR3 is 14 residues. The clonotype was recovered from a man between 18 and 35 years old in good health. Source material: Tregs from blood. The rearrangement joins TRBV15 to TRBJ2-2; D is possibly TRBD1 (5 bases). The CDR3 loop is CATSRDTSTGELFF. CDR3 coding DNA: TGTGCCACCAGCAGGGACACAAGCACCGGGGAGCTGTTTTTT.